A selection of T cell receptor beta chains follows, all from one sample in a study of tumor and adjacent non-tumor tissue in lung cancer. TCRdb processed the multiplex PCR reads anew with MiXCR; each CDR3 protein has one entry. The sample includes 120,000 to 150,000 distinct CDR3 sequences, 66% of them seen just once. The sequenced sample was lung tumor tissue. Receptor source: a man in his 60s with small cell lung cancer. CDR3s include the opening cysteine and the closing phenylalanine or tryptophan. Fields, in order: D gene, J gene, V gene, clone size, CDR3 protein. The D gene is left open where the match is weak. Only some rows state a clone size, as once, few, many or a class for expanded clones.

D gene: TRBD1
J gene: TRBJ1-3
V gene: TRBV6-1
clone size: once
CDR3 protein: CATSAQGARNTIYF

D gene: TRBD2
J gene: TRBJ2-1
V gene: TRBV5-1
clone size: .
CDR3 protein: CASSSYGSGSSYNEQFF

D gene: TRBD1
J gene: TRBJ2-7
V gene: TRBV11-3
clone size: .
CDR3 protein: CGSSTNRGLSYEQYF

D gene: TRBD1
J gene: TRBJ2-1
V gene: TRBV5-1
clone size: many
CDR3 protein: CASSIGTVNEQFF

D gene: .
J gene: .
V gene: TRBV11-2
clone size: many
CDR3 protein: CASSLEAGVSYEQFF

D gene: TRBD2
J gene: TRBJ2-5
V gene: TRBV29-1
clone size: many
CDR3 protein: CSVAVGGQETQYF

D gene: .
J gene: TRBJ2-3
V gene: TRBV4-1
clone size: .
CDR3 protein: CASSQGMGTRTDTQYF

D gene: .
J gene: TRBJ2-2
V gene: TRBV19
clone size: .
CDR3 protein: CASKSPLVLGELFF

D gene: .
J gene: TRBJ2-7
V gene: TRBV28
clone size: .
CDR3 protein: CASGEGPGAYEQYF

D gene: TRBD1
J gene: TRBJ1-5
V gene: TRBV6-2/TRBV6-3
clone size: once
CDR3 protein: CVSSTGATNNQPKDF

D gene: TRBD2
J gene: TRBJ2-2
V gene: TRBV10-3
clone size: many
CDR3 protein: CAIKPSGSRAGELFF

D gene: .
J gene: TRBJ2-1
V gene: TRBV6-2/TRBV6-3
clone size: .
CDR3 protein: CASRRGESPYNKQFF

D gene: TRBD2
J gene: TRBJ2-1
V gene: TRBV20-1
clone size: .
CDR3 protein: CSAEKSRLAGYNGQFF

D gene: .
J gene: TRBJ2-2
V gene: TRBV7-2
clone size: .
CDR3 protein: CASSPTPRGTGELFF

D gene: TRBD2
J gene: TRBJ2-3
V gene: TRBV7-9
clone size: .
CDR3 protein: CASRIAGEDTQYF

D gene: .
J gene: TRBJ1-1
V gene: TRBV11-2
clone size: .
CDR3 protein: CVSSLEYNTEAFF

D gene: .
J gene: TRBJ1-6
V gene: TRBV5-1
clone size: few
CDR3 protein: CASSLEGNSPLHF

D gene: TRBD2
J gene: TRBJ2-1
V gene: TRBV20-1
clone size: .
CDR3 protein: CSAPVAGVYNEQFF

D gene: .
J gene: TRBJ2-7
V gene: TRBV5-4
clone size: .
CDR3 protein: CASSSKTSRRGYEQYF

D gene: .
J gene: TRBJ2-1
V gene: TRBV11-2
clone size: .
CDR3 protein: CAISQGGWSYNEEFF

D gene: .
J gene: TRBJ2-5
V gene: TRBV28
clone size: .
CDR3 protein: CASSLSSETQNF

D gene: .
J gene: TRBJ2-3
V gene: TRBV28
clone size: .
CDR3 protein: CASTPPLRDTQYF

D gene: .
J gene: TRBJ1-6
V gene: TRBV6-6
clone size: many
CDR3 protein: CASSYSALNSPLHF

D gene: TRBD1
J gene: TRBJ2-7
V gene: TRBV29-1
clone size: .
CDR3 protein: CSAVQGPSSYGQYF

D gene: .
J gene: TRBJ1-6
V gene: TRBV6-2/TRBV6-3
clone size: many
CDR3 protein: CASTRPGAASPLHF

D gene: TRBD2
J gene: TRBJ2-1
V gene: TRBV5-5
clone size: .
CDR3 protein: CASSLAGTSRREQFF

D gene: TRBD1
J gene: TRBJ1-6
V gene: TRBV18
clone size: once
CDR3 protein: CASLPEGQGSPLHF

D gene: TRBD1
J gene: TRBJ2-4
V gene: TRBV5-1
clone size: .
CDR3 protein: CASSETGMGNIQYF